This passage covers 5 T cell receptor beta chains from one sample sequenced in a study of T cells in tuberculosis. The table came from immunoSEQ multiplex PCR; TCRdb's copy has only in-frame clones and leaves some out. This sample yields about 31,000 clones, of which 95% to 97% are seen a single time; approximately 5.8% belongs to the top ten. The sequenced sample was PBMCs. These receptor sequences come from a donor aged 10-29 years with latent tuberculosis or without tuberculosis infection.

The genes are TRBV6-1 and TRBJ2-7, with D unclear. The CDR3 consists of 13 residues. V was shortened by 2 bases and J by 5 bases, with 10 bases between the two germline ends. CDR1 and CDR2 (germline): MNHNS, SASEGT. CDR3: CASSERGYNEQYF. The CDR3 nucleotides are TGTGCCAGCAGTGAAAGAGGTTATAACGAGCAGTACTTC.

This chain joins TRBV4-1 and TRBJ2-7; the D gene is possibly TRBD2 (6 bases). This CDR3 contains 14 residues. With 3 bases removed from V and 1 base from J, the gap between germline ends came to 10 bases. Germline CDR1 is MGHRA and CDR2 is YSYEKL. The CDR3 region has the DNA TGCGCCAGCAGCCAGGGCGGGACTTCCTACGAGCAGTACTTC. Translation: CASSQGGTSYEQYF.

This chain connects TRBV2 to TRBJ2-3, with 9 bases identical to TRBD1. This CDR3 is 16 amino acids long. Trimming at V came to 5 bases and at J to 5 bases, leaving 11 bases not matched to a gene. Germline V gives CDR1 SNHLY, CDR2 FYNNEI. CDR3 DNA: TGTGCCAGCAGTCCGCGTGGCACAGGGGGCGTAGATACGCAGTATTTT. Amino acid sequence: CASSPRGTGGVDTQYF.

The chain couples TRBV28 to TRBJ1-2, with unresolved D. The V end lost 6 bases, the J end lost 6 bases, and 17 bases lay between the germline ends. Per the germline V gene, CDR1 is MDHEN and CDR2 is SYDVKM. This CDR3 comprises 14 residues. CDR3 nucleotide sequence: TGTGCCAGCAGCCGGAGACGGGTGTCGCATGGCTACACCTTC. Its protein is CASSRRRVSHGYTF.

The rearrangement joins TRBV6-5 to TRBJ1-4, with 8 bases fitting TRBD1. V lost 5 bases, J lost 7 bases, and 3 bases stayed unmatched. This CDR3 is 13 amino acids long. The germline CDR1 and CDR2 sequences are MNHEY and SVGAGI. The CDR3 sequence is CASSQDRGEKLFF. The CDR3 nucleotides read TGTGCCAGCAGTCAAGACAGGGGTGAAAAACTGTTTTTT.